This is a list of T cell receptor beta chains from one sample in a study of T cells in Graves' hyperthyroidism and ophthalmopathy. MiXCR was run by TCRdb on the multiplex PCR reads, yielding one entry per CDR3 protein. The data contain about 320,000 distinct CDR3 sequences, about 15% of them singletons. Sample: blood. All receptors derive from a man between 25 and 39 years old with Graves' hyperthyroidism. The CDR3 runs from the conserved cysteine through the conserved F or W. A D gene is named only where the DNA matches it firmly. For some rows the clone size is stated as once, few or many, or as a class when expanded; others skip it.

abundance	v_gene	j_gene	d_gene	CDR3aa	CDR3nt
many	TRBV12-3/TRBV12-4	TRBJ1-1	-	CASSKLRVETEAFF	TGTGCCAGCAGTAAATTGAGGGTTGAAACTGAAGCTTTCTTT
many	TRBV12-5	TRBJ1-1	TRBD1	CASGSGTGTEAFF	TGTGCTAGTGGTTCCGGGACAGGCACTGAAGCTTTCTTT
many	TRBV5-1	TRBJ2-1	-	CASSPSNVGHEQFF	TGCGCCAGCTCCCCCTCAAATGTGGGTCATGAGCAGTTCTTC
-	TRBV4-2	TRBJ2-7	-	CASSQEAGPSHEQYF	TGTGCCAGCAGCCAAGAGGCAGGACCGTCCCACGAGCAGTACTTC
-	TRBV19	TRBJ2-1	-	CAGESEGATYNEQFF	TGTGCCGGTGAGAGTGAGGGAGCCACCTACAATGAGCAGTTCTTC
-	TRBV2	TRBJ2-7	-	CASQRGDIYERYF	TGTGCCAGCCAAAGGGGGGACATTTACGAGCGGTACTTC
-	TRBV6-5	TRBJ1-2	-	CASSYGAASNYGYTF	TGTGCCAGCAGTTACGGGGCCGCCTCTAACTATGGCTACACCTTC
many	TRBV2	TRBJ1-5	TRBD1	CASWAGTGRQPQHF	TGTGCCAGCTGGGCGGGGACAGGACGTCAGCCCCAGCATTTT
many	TRBV7-9	TRBJ2-1	-	CASSSPQGIEQFF	TGTGCCAGCAGCTCCCCCCAGGGTATCGAGCAGTTCTTC
few	TRBV20-1	TRBJ1-1	TRBD1	CSARDQGAGWTEAFF	TGCAGTGCTAGAGATCAGGGGGCAGGCTGGACTGAAGCTTTCTTT